Listed below are T cell receptor beta chains from one sample, sequenced in a study of blood T cells in healthy people across ages. MiXCR, run by TCRdb on the 5' RACE reads, gives a single entry per CDR3 protein. The sample has roughly 1 million distinct CDR3 sequences, approximately 26% seen once. In addition, the sample was reused for a study of T cells of mothers and their children.

What was sequenced was blood. These receptors all stem from a girl aged 2 to 10 in good health. Each CDR3 is given with its conserved first and last residue. Fields, in order: J gene, D gene, clone size, V gene, CDR3 protein, CDR3 DNA. D genes are given only for firm matches. A clone size is listed for some rows: how often the clone was seen (once, few, many), or a class if it is expanded.

TRBJ2-1 | TRBD2 | . | TRBV12-3/TRBV12-4 | CASSGSGLSYNEQFF | TGTGCCAGCAGTGGTAGCGGGTTGTCCTACAATGAGCAGTTCTTC
TRBJ2-4 | TRBD2 | few | TRBV6-1 | CASSEVGSGPQNIQYF | TGTGCCAGCAGTGAAGTCGGTAGCGGGCCCCAAAACATTCAGTACTTC
TRBJ2-2 | . | once | TRBV6-6 | CASRRNCGTGELFF | TGTGCCAGCAGAAGAAATTGCGGGACCGGGGAGCTGTTTTTT
TRBJ1-4 | . | few | TRBV4-3 | CASSQDQAEGEKLFF | TGCGCCAGCAGCCAAGATCAGGCCGAAGGGGAAAAACTGTTTTTT
TRBJ2-4 | . | few | TRBV28 | CASRDIYLQYF | TGTGCCAGCAGGGACATCTACCTTCAGTACTTC
TRBJ2-1 | . | . | TRBV20-1 | CSGREWGNEQFF | TGCAGTGGCAGGGAGTGGGGCAATGAGCAGTTCTTC
TRBJ2-5 | . | few | TRBV7-2 | CASSFNWGGGGETQYF | TGTGCCAGCAGCTTCAATTGGGGGGGCGGTGGAGAGACCCAGTACTTC
TRBJ2-1 | TRBD1 | . | TRBV29-1 | CSVVSGQGAFEQFF | TGCAGCGTTGTTTCGGGGCAGGGGGCTTTTGAGCAGTTCTTC
TRBJ1-1 | . | few | TRBV2 | CASGEIFTEAFF | TGTGCCAGCGGGGAAATTTTCACTGAAGCTTTCTTT
TRBJ2-7 | . | . | TRBV28 | CASSGQSPYEQYF | TGTGCCAGCAGTGGACAGAGTCCCTACGAGCAGTACTTC
TRBJ1-3 | . | few | TRBV5-6 | CASSRDWGSGNTIYF | TGTGCCAGCAGCAGAGACTGGGGCTCTGGAAACACCATATATTTT
TRBJ2-7 | . | . | TRBV28 | CVSSLAGYEQYF | TGTGTCAGCAGTTTAGCTGGATACGAGCAGTACTTC
TRBJ2-2 | TRBD1 | . | TRBV6-5 | CASSRGQYTGELFF | TGTGCCAGCAGCAGGGGGCAATACACCGGGGAGCTGTTTTTT
TRBJ2-7 | TRBD2 | few | TRBV12-3/TRBV12-4 | CASSFSREEVGDEQYF | TGTGCCAGCAGTTTCTCCCGGGAGGAGGTTGGCGACGAGCAGTACTTC
TRBJ2-3 | . | few | TRBV7-8 | CASNFRRTETSTDTQCF | TGTGCCAGCAACTTTAGGAGGACCGAAACTAGCACAGATACGCAGTGTTTT
TRBJ1-5 | . | few | TRBV7-2 | CASSQPNQPQHF | TGTGCCAGCAGCCAACCGAATCAGCCCCAGCATTTT
TRBJ2-1 | . | . | TRBV24-1 | CATSDYANEQFF | TGTGCCACCAGTGATTACGCCAATGAGCAGTTCTTC
TRBJ2-5 | TRBD2 | few | TRBV6-5 | CASSSLGLAEGQETQYF | TGTGCCAGCAGTTCCCTGGGACTAGCGGAGGGGCAAGAGACCCAGTACTTC
TRBJ2-1 | . | few | TRBV3-1 | CASSQGDVSYNEQFF | TGTGCCAGCAGCCAGGGGGACGTTTCCTACAATGAGCAGTTCTTC
TRBJ1-2 | . | few | TRBV19 | CASSAASSQGNTF | TGTGCCAGTAGTGCCGCATCGTCTCAGGGGAACACCTTC
TRBJ1-2 | . | few | TRBV7-9 | CASSTDGANYGYTF | TGCGCCAGCAGCACGGACGGAGCTAACTATGGCTACACCTTC
TRBJ2-1 | TRBD2 | . | TRBV14 | CASSQALADNEQFF | TGTGCCAGCAGCCAAGCTCTAGCGGACAATGAGCAGTTCTTC
TRBJ2-5 | . | few | TRBV20-1 | CSARLRVWETQYF | TGCAGTGCTAGACTTAGGGTATGGGAGACCCAGTACTTC
TRBJ2-3 | . | . | TRBV7-8 | CASSLRASDEGFFSTDTQYF | TGTGCCAGCAGCTTAAGGGCTAGTGACGAAGGGTTCTTTAGCACAGATACGCAGTATTTT
TRBJ2-7 | TRBD1 | few | TRBV2 | CASSWDRGTYEQYF | TGTGCCAGCAGTTGGGACAGGGGAACCTACGAGCAGTACTTC
TRBJ2-1 | TRBD2 | few | TRBV20-1 | CSARDLGAGGGMIRNEQFF | TGCAGTGCTAGAGATCTGGGAGCGGGGGGCGGGATGATTAGGAATGAGCAGTTCTTC
TRBJ2-1 | . | few | TRBV27 | CASSLAQGDGYNEQFF | TGTGCCAGCAGTTTAGCCCAGGGTGATGGGTACAATGAGCAGTTCTTC
TRBJ2-5 | . | . | TRBV28 | CASGLGRGTQYF | TGTGCCAGCGGGCTTGGGCGTGGGACCCAGTACTTC
TRBJ2-7 | TRBD2 | many | TRBV29-1 | CSVALAEPAYEQYF | TGCAGCGTCGCACTAGCGGAGCCAGCATACGAGCAGTACTTC
TRBJ2-4 | . | few | TRBV11-2 | CASSLSRWDLVKNIQYF | TGTGCCAGCAGCTTAAGTCGGTGGGACCTGGTCAAAAACATTCAGTACTTC
TRBJ2-7 | TRBD1 | few | TRBV11-3 | CASSLRTGGRLEQYF | TGTGCCAGCAGCCTTCGGACAGGGGGTCGTTTGGAGCAGTACTTC
TRBJ1-2 | TRBD1 | few | TRBV12-3/TRBV12-4 | CASSLDREISGYTF | TGTGCCAGCAGTCTCGACAGGGAGATATCAGGCTACACCTTC